Sequencing of this TCR beta chain was carried out in a study of cytotoxic CD8 clonotypes in ibrutinib-treated CLL. This clone occurred a few times. Libraries were prepared by immunoSEQ multiplex PCR; TCRdb keeps only in-frame clonotypes and omits some of them. The sample holds around 330,000 clones; 67% are singletons and the top ten take 6.3%. J was trimmed by 1 base and V by 9 bases; bases with no gene match: 5. The CDR3 sequence is 13 residues long. The germline V gene has CDR1 MNHEY and CDR2 SVGAGI. This TCR was recovered from a human donor with chronic lymphocytic leukemia. V usage is TRBV6-5 and J usage is TRBJ1-1; TRBD1 aligns across 7 bases. The sequenced sample was PBMCs, obtained after 36 months of ibrutinib treatment. CDR3 amino acids: CASRQGSNTEAFF. Written as DNA, the CDR3 is TGTGCCAGTCGACAGGGCTCGAACACTGAAGCTTTCTTT.